A selection of T cell receptor beta chains follows, all from one sample in a study of T cell changes during pregnancy in multiple sclerosis. Clones were read by immunoSEQ multiplex PCR, and TCRdb kept only the in-frame ones, dropping some. The table records over 30,000 clones, about 90% of them present only once. The starting material was CD8+ T cells from peripheral blood mononuclear cells, obtained in the third trimester of pregnancy. Receptor source: a female donor with multiple sclerosis, enrolled in a pregnancy study. The CDR3 runs from the conserved cysteine through the conserved F or W. Clone size, where shown, is once, few, many, or a class for clones that have expanded.

clone_size,v_call,cdr3_aa
-,TRBV9,CASSHRGLNSPLHF
once,TRBV4-2,CASSQHRFTGELFF
-,TRBV9,CASSPVSASYEQYF
-,TRBV7-2,CASSLEWSGHNEQFF
-,TRBV19,CASSIYFRDGTVWGRTGELFF
-,TRBV5-6,CASSFGRVEETQYF
once,TRBV9,CASSVTGRSYEQYF
few,TRBV6-1,CASSEWIGDEAFF
-,TRBV5-4,CASSAGLTREKLFF
-,TRBV27,CASSLWGQPPGDTQYF
-,TRBV27,CASSFGGAWGSYNSPLHF
-,TRBV5-4,CASSLRQVTNTEAFF
-,TRBV13,CASSPLPGQGAYGYTF
-,TRBV30,CAWNDEVSGNTIYF
-,TRBV9,CASSPGALVDTQYF
-,TRBV7-9,CASSLVGGNYGYTF
once,TRBV27,CASSFPRLAGGNSPDTQYF
-,TRBV6-1,CASSEASFGELFF
-,TRBV7-3,CASSLGGGRPNEQFF
-,TRBV7-8,CASSLGGTSGGNEQFF
-,TRBV19,CASSIFQGSNYGYTF
-,TRBV11-3,CASSDDRGYEQYF
-,TRBV7-8,CASSLGGGAYNEQFF
-,TRBV5-6,CASRHGQGEGPNQPQHF
-,TRBV7-9,CASSLAVRGLRNQPQHF
-,TRBV9,CASSESTGHGQPQHF
-,TRBV12-5,CASGFLPDRPGERGRNTEAFF
-,TRBV7-9,CASSDNRASGYTF
-,TRBV9,CASSVSGSAGGHYNEQFF
-,TRBV4-1,CASSQEQGTNEKLFF
-,TRBV15,CATSRADREKDYGYTF
once,TRBV29-1,CSVEFSSGNTIYF
-,TRBV27,CASSFGGGHQPQHF
-,TRBV5-1,CASSPNSYEQYF
-,TRBV4-3,CASSPQGPYGYTF
medium-sized,TRBV4-2,CASSHPGEGNEQFF
-,TRBV6-1,CASSELGDTQYF
-,TRBV9,CASSGNRGASDTQYF
-,TRBV30,CAWTTSGFDGYTF
-,TRBV12-5,CASGPTGANTDTQYF
-,TRBV7-6,CASSLVGGGREQYF
-,TRBV5-4,CASSSGQGALDTEAFF
-,TRBV4-1,CASSQAGGAGEQYF